The clone carrying this T cell receptor beta chain was detected only once. The sample is drawn from a study of blood T cell repertoires in COVID-19. In the study overall: In each case, the material was cDNA or gDNA derived from T cells, B-cell-depleted T cells, or PBMCs.

Original processing methods: Quantification of nucleated cells was approximated via reference gene primer amplification. Only in-frame clones appear in the TCRdb table, and some are missing; sequencing was by immunoSEQ multiplex PCR. Clone size and the V and J calls come from that table; the DNA yielded D and trimming. The data hold 75,000 to 90,000 clones, with roughly 80% observed a single time. With 1 base removed from V and 6 bases from J, the gap between germline ends came to 9 bases. The CDR3 has 14 residues. Germline V lookup: CDR1 MNHNS, CDR2 SASEGT. V and J are TRBV6-1 and TRBJ2-2; maybe TRBD2 (6 bases). The sequenced sample was peripheral blood. The TCR comes from an elderly man with active or convalescent COVID-19. For the CDR3, the DNA is TGTGCCAGCAGTGAAGAACGGGACTCCGGGGAGCTGTTTTTT. As protein: CASSEERDSGELFF.